These 15 T cell receptor beta chains share one sample of origin, sequenced in a study of patients and donors after allogeneic stem cell transplantation. TCRdb independently ran MiXCR on the RT-PCR reads; one entry per CDR3 protein. The sample yields roughly 200,000 distinct CDR3 sequences, roughly 38% seen once. The sequenced sample consisted of blood, either unsorted or a sorted T cell fraction (not recorded which). The receptors stem from a human donor who was either an allogeneic HSCT recipient or a stem cell or donor lymphocyte infusion donor (not recorded which). It is not recorded whose cells these are; they may come from a transplant donor.

The rearrangement uses TRBV7-9 and TRBJ1-3, with a possible D match to TRBD1 (5 bases). Germline V lookup: CDR1 SEHNR, CDR2 FQNEAQ (reference sequence). V lost 10 bases and J 1 base, leaving 17 bases between the germline ends. The CDR3 sequence is 15 residues long. The CDR3 protein is CATLSPTGSGNTIYF. CDR3 DNA sequence: TGTGCCACCCTTTCACCCACAGGTTCTGGAAACACCATATATTTT.

This clonotype showed up just a few times. V usage is TRBV20-1 and J usage is TRBJ2-7, with 9 bases fitting TRBD1. The V gene end was trimmed by 6 bases and the J gene end by 3 bases; junction bases not matched to a gene: 9. CDR3 length equals 14 residues. Germline V CDR1 and CDR2: DFQATT, SNEGSKA (reference sequence). CDR3 bases: TGCAGTGCCGGGACAGGGCCTTCTTTCTACGAGCAGTACTTC. Protein: CSAGTGPSFYEQYF.

This clonotype was counted between two and nine times. In DNA form, the CDR3 reads TGTGCCAGCAGCCCCACGGGGGGGTACAATGGGAACACTGAAGCTTTCTTT. This translates into CASSPTGGYNGNTEAFF. The genes are TRBV11-2 and TRBJ1-1; tentatively, D is TRBD1 (5 bases). V was trimmed by 5 bases and J by 1 base, leaving 20 bases between them. The CDR3 length is 17 residues. From germline, CDR1 is SGHAT and CDR2 FQNNGV. Full variable domain (missing parts from reference TRBV11-2 and TRBJ1-1): EAGVAQSPRYKIIEKRQSVAFWCNPISGHATLYWYQQILGQGPKLLIQFQNNGVVDDSQLPKDRFSAERLKGVDSTLKIQPAKLEDSAVYLCASSPTGGYNGNTEAFFGQGTRLTVV.

As DNA, the CDR3 is TGCAGCGTTGACTGGGGCCTGGCTGAAGCTTTCTTT. This sequence encodes CSVDWGLAEAFF. The chain couples TRBV29-1 to TRBJ1-1; perhaps TRBD1 as D (5 bases). The CDR3 length is 12 residues. Between the trimmed V and J ends, which lost 3 bases and 6 bases, there was a span of 11 bases. CDR1 SQVTM and CDR2 ANQGSEA come from the germline V gene.

In its sample, this clonotype was seen once. This chain uses TRBV7-3 with TRBJ2-1; possible D gene TRBD2, 5 bases. Trimming took 4 bases from V and 2 from J, leaving 15 bases between them. CDR1 and CDR2 from the germline V gene are SGHTA and FQGTGA. CDR3 size: 16 residues. Written as DNA, the CDR3 is TGTGCCAGCAGCTCCTTCGGGGTGGTTGCCTACAATGAGCAGTTCTTC. It is translated as CASSSFGVVAYNEQFF.

This chain uses TRBV5-1 with TRBJ2-2; TRBD1 matches at 8 bases. V lost 3 bases, J lost 6 bases, and 7 bases stayed unmatched. CDR3 length equals 15 residues. Germline assignment: CDR1 SGHRS and CDR2 YFSETQ. The DNA for the CDR3 is TGCGCCAGCAGCTCTACAGGGGGTTATCCCGGGGAGCTGTTTTTT. It codes for CASSSTGGYPGELFF.

The chain has TRBV20-1 and TRBJ2-2, with D unresolved. CDR1 and CDR2 from the germline V gene are DFQATT and SNEGSKA (reference sequence). V shed 3 bases and J shed 0 bases, with 8 bases lying between them. This CDR3 is built from 14 residues. CDR3 in DNA: TGCAGTGCTAGCCCTCAATCGAACACCGGGGAGCTGTTTTTT. As protein: CSASPQSNTGELFF.

The chain is built from TRBV5-1 and TRBJ2-3; TRBD2 matches 12 bases. This CDR3 contains 19 residues. J was trimmed by 2 bases and V by 4 bases; bases with no gene match: 14. The V gene's germline CDR1 is SGHRS and CDR2 YFSETQ. The CDR3 DNA sequence: TGCGCCAGCAGCCCTGGACTAGCGGGGACCTCGTACGACACAGATACGCAGTATTTT. Translation: CASSPGLAGTSYDTDTQYF.

The V call is TRBV6-2 or TRBV6-3, the J call TRBJ1-5; 8 bases are shared with TRBD1. Germline CDR1 is MNHEY and CDR2 is SVGEGT. CDR3 size: 15 residues. Trimming took 2 bases from V and 3 from J; bases not matched to a gene: 3. CDR3 loop: CASSYTQGANQPQHF. The CDR3 coding sequence is TGTGCCAGCAGTTACACGCAGGGGGCCAATCAGCCCCAGCATTTT.

This clonotype showed up many times. The gene calls are TRBV18 and TRBJ1-1; unclear D gene. Trimming cost V 1 base and J 3 bases, with 6 bases left between them. Germline V CDR1 and CDR2: KGHSH, LQKENI. This CDR3 has 13 amino acids. CDR3 in DNA: TGTGCCAGCTCACCACTTGGGGACACTGAAGCTTTCTTT. Encoded protein: CASSPLGDTEAFF.

This clonotype was observed at least ten times. This chain uses TRBV20-1 with TRBJ2-2; D is ambiguous. The CDR3 loop spans 11 amino acids. Trimming took off 5 bases at V and 5 bases at J, with 6 bases between the two ends. The V gene's germline CDR1 is DFQATT and CDR2 SNEGSKA (reference sequence). CDR3 sequence: CSAQTTGELFF. The CDR3 DNA reads as TGCAGTGCTCAGACGACCGGGGAGCTGTTTTTT.

This clonotype came up a few times. CDR3 in DNA: TGTGCCAGCAGGTTACGGGTAGGGGGCGCAGGCGACTATGGCTACACCTTC. Protein product: CASRLRVGGAGDYGYTF. The gene calls are TRBV12-3 or TRBV12-4 and TRBJ1-2; 7 bases are shared with TRBD1. This CDR3 is 17 amino acids long. V lost 6 bases and J lost 3; bases outside the gene matches: 16.

The chain has TRBV20-1 and TRBJ2-1; TRBD2 agrees at 11 bases. V shed 6 bases, J shed 9 bases, and the junction held 4 bases outside the gene matches. The CDR3 contains 12 residues. CDR1 and CDR2 (germline): DFQATT, SNEGSKA (reference sequence). The chain's CDR3 is CSAATSGAEQFF. The CDR3 bases are TGCAGTGCCGCGACTAGCGGGGCTGAGCAGTTCTTC.

This clonotype was seen a few times. The CDR3 region has the DNA TGCGCCAGCAGCTACAGTCGGATGAACACTGAAGCTTTCTTT. The encoded protein is CASSYSRMNTEAFF. J is TRBJ1-1 and V is TRBV4-3; the D is unclear. V lost 5 bases and J lost 0, with 10 bases in between. The length of the CDR3 is 14 residues. The V gene's germline CDR1 is LGHNA and CDR2 YSLEER.

The chain has TRBV29-1 and TRBJ1-1; D unclear. This CDR3 has 12 amino acids. V was pared by 4 bases and J by 1 base, with 7 bases between. Germline assignment: CDR1 SQVTM and CDR2 ANQGSEA. In DNA form, the CDR3 reads TGCAGCGTTGTGCCGGGGAACACTGAAGCTTTCTTT. The encoded protein is CSVVPGNTEAFF.